This TCR beta chain was retrieved from a study of cytomegalovirus exposure and HLA in healthy donors. The CDR3 loop spans 16 amino acids. Germline-derived CDR1 and CDR2 are LGHNA and YNFKEQ. V lost 2 bases and J lost 4; bases outside the gene matches: 7. Researchers ran the PCR with 60 Vbeta and 13 Jbeta primers. The method was immunoSEQ multiplex PCR; TCRdb's version includes in-frame clones alone and lacks a portion of them. The repertoire has 150,000 to 200,000 clones, about three quarters of them found once; the top ten carry roughly 1.1%. This receptor was taken from a woman aged 35 to 49 in good health and CMV-seronegative. Sequenced material: PBMCs. The chain couples TRBV4-2 to TRBJ2-3, with 9 bases fitting TRBD2. The CDR3 is CASSQSGGGRADTQYF. Here the CDR3 DNA reads TGTGCCAGCAGCCAATCGGGAGGCGGGAGGGCAGATACGCAGTATTTT.